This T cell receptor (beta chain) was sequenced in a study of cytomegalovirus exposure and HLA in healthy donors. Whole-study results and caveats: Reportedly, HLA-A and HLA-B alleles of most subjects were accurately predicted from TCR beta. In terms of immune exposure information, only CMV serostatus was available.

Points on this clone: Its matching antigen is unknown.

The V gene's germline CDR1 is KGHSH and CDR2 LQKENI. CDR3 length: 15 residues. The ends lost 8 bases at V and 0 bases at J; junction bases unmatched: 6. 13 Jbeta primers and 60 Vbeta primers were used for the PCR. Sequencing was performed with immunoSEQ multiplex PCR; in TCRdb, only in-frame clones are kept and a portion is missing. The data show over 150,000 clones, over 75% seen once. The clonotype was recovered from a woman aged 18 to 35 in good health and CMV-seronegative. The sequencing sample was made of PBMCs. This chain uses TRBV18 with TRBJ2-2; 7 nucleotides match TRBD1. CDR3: CASAPGTANTGELFF. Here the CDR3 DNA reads TGTGCCAGCGCCCCCGGGACAGCGAACACCGGGGAGCTGTTTTTT.